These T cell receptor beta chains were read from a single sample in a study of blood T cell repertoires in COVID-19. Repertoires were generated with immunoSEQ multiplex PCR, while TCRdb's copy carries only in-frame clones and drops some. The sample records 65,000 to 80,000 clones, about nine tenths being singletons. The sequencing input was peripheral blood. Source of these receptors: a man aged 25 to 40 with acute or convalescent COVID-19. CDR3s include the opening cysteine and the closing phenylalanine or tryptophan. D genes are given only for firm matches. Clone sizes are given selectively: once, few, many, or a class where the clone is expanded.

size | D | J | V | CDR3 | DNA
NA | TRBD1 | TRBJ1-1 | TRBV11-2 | CASSQGTGGRVGDTEAFF | TGTGCCAGCAGCCAGGGGACAGGGGGGCGTGTCGGGGACACTGAAGCTTTCTTT
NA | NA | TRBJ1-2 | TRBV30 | CAWSVSAEGYTF | TGTGCCTGGAGTGTCTCCGCCGAGGGCTACACCTTC
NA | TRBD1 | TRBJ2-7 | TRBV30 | CASERQGANEQYF | TGTGCCTCCGAACGACAGGGGGCAAACGAGCAGTACTTC
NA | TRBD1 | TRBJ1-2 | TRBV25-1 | CASSESGTGTDYGYTF | TGTGCCAGCAGTGAATCAGGGACAGGGACGGACTATGGCTACACCTTC
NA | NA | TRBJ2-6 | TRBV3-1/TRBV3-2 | CASSPRQVSSGANVLTF | TGTGCCAGCAGCCCGAGACAGGTCAGCTCTGGGGCCAACGTCCTGACTTTC
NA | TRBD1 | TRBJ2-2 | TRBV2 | CASSLDRTDTGELFF | TGTGCCAGCAGTCTGGACAGGACCGACACCGGGGAGCTGTTTTTT
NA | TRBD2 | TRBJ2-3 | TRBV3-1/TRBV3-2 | CASSQESSPTSRTSGCSNTDTQYF | TGTGCCAGCAGCCAAGAAAGTTCACCCACTTCTAGAACTAGCGGGTGCTCAAACACAGATACGCAGTATTTT
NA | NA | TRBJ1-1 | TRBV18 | CASSPGGVKNTEAFF | TGTGCCAGCTCACCAGGGGGGGTTAAGAACACTGAAGCTTTCTTT
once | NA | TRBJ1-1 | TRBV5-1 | CASYKSDSLEAFF | TGCGCCAGCTACAAATCGGACAGTTTAGAAGCTTTCTTT
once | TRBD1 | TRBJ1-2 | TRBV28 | CASSLVGTGGVNYGYTF | TGTGCCAGCAGTTTGGTCGGGACAGGGGGCGTAAACTATGGCTACACCTTC
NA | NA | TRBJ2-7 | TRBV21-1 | CASSKKNSLYYEQYF | TGTGCCAGCAGCAAAAAAAACAGCCTATACTACGAGCAGTACTTC
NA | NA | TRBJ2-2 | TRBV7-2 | CASSHLRDGELFF | TGTGCCAGCAGCCACCTCCGGGACGGGGAGCTGTTTTTT
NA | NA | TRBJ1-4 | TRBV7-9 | CASSLAGGEKLFF | TGTGCCAGCAGCTTAGCAGGGGGTGAAAAACTGTTTTTT
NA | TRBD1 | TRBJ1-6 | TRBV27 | CASSSGQGGSPLHF | TGTGCCAGCAGTTCGGGACAGGGCGGGTCACCCCTCCACTTT
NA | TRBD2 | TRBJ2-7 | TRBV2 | CASSEFREAYEQYF | TGTGCCAGCAGTGAATTCCGGGAGGCCTACGAGCAGTACTTC
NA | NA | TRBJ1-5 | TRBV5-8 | CASSLALYLGGNQPQHF | TGTGCCAGCAGCTTGGCCCTTTACCTCGGGGGCAATCAGCCCCAGCATTTT
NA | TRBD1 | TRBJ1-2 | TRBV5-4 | CASSQETGFYGYTF | TGTGCCAGCAGCCAAGAGACAGGGTTCTATGGCTACACCTTC
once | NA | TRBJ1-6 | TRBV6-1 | CASSEGRVQSPLHF | TGTGCCAGCAGTGAGGGCAGGGTCCAGTCACCCCTCCACTTT
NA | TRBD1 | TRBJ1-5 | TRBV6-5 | CASKGQGGNQPQHF | TGTGCCAGCAAAGGACAGGGAGGGAATCAGCCCCAGCATTTT
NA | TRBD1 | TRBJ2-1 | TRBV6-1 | CASSFRGPSEQFF | TGTGCCAGCAGTTTCAGGGGGCCTAGTGAGCAGTTCTTC
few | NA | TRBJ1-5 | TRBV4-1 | CASSQIVQIGLYSNQPQHF | TGCGCCAGCAGCCAAATAGTACAGATTGGTCTATATAGCAATCAGCCCCAGCATTTT
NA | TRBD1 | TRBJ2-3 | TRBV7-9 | CASSLEYAGGTDTQYF | TGTGCCAGCAGCTTAGAGTATGCAGGGGGAACAGATACGCAGTATTTT
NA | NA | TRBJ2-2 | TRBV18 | CASSPYRDTGELFF | TGTGCCAGCTCACCCTACAGGGACACCGGGGAGCTGTTTTTT
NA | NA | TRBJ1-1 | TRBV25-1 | CASSGWNGQARGNTEAFF | TGTGCCAGCAGTGGGTGGAACGGTCAGGCCAGGGGGAACACTGAAGCTTTCTTT
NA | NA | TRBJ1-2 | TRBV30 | CAWSVGRGHYGYTF | TGTGCCTGGAGTGTCGGGAGGGGTCACTATGGCTACACCTTC
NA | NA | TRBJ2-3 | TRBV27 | CASTDRSYTDTQYF | TGTGCCAGCACCGACAGGAGCTACACAGATACGCAGTATTTT
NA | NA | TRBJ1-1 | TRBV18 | CASSPQRADTEAFF | TGTGCCAGCTCACCTCAGAGGGCTGACACTGAAGCTTTCTTT
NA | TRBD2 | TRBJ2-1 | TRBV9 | CASSVYPTSGGEQFF | TGTGCCAGCAGCGTATACCCGACTAGCGGGGGAGAGCAGTTCTTC
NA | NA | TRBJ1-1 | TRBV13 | CASSLLSGGTEAFF | TGTGCCAGCAGCTTATTATCCGGGGGAACTGAAGCTTTCTTT
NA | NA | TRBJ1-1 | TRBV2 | CASSRPVGGVKTEAFF | TGTGCCAGCAGCCGCCCCGTGGGAGGGGTCAAAACTGAAGCTTTCTTT
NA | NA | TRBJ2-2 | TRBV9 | CASSVGTANTGELFF | TGTGCCAGCAGCGTGGGGACTGCGAACACCGGGGAGCTGTTTTTT
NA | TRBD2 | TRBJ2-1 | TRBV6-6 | CASRLRGRGGYNEQFF | TGTGCCAGCAGATTACGCGGTCGGGGGGGATACAATGAGCAGTTCTTC
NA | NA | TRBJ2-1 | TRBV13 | CASSSTRNPYNEQFF | TGTGCCAGCAGCTCTACTCGAAATCCCTACAATGAGCAGTTCTTC
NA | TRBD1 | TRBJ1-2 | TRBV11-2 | CASSTTKGATDGYTF | TGTGCCAGCAGCACCACAAAGGGGGCAACCGATGGCTACACCTTC
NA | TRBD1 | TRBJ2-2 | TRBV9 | CASSPWTGIGGELFF | TGTGCCAGCAGCCCCTGGACAGGGATAGGCGGGGAGCTGTTTTTT
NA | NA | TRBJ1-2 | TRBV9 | CASRGANYGYTF | TGTGCCAGCAGAGGGGCTAACTATGGCTACACCTTC
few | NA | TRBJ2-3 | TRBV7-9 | CASSLASSTDTQYF | TGTGCCAGCAGCTTAGCATCTAGCACAGATACGCAGTATTTT
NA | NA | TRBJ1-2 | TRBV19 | CASSTDRIYTNYGYTF | TGTGCCAGTAGTACTGACAGAATTTATACCAACTATGGCTACACCTTC
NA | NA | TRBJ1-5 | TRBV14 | CASALGGNQPQHF | TGTGCCAGTGCCCTTGGGGGGAATCAGCCCCAGCATTTT
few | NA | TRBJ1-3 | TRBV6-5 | CASSATGNGNTIYF | TGTGCCAGTAGCGCTACAGGGAATGGAAACACCATATATTTT
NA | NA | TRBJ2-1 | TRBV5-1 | CASTSSSYNEQFF | TGCGCCAGTACTTCTAGCTCCTACAATGAGCAGTTCTTC
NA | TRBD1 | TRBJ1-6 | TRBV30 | CAWTDRDNSPLHF | TGTGCCTGGACCGACAGGGACAATTCACCCCTCCACTTT
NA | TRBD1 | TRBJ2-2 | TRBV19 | CASNFDRGNTGELFF | TGTGCCAGTAACTTCGACAGGGGCAACACCGGGGAGCTGTTTTTT
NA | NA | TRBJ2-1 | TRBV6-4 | CASSDSFAGRSNEQFF | TGTGCCAGCAGTGACTCCTTCGCAGGGAGGAGCAATGAGCAGTTCTTC
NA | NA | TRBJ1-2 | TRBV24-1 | CATSDLGREAGYTF | TGTGCCACCAGTGATTTGGGCAGGGAGGCTGGCTACACCTTC
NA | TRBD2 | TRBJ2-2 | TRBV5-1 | CASSPLSGANTGELFF | TGCGCCAGCAGCCCTCTTAGCGGGGCTAACACCGGGGAGCTGTTTTTT
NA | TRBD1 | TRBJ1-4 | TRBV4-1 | CASSPTGTGYEKLFF | TGCGCCAGCAGCCCAACCGGGACAGGGTATGAAAAACTGTTTTTT
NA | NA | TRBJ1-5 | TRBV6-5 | CASSENIRGPQHF | TGTGCCAGCAGCGAGAACATCCGGGGGCCCCAGCATTTT
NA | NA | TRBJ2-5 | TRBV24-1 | CATSDTTGEETQYF | TGTGCCACCAGTGATACGACAGGAGAAGAGACCCAGTACTTC
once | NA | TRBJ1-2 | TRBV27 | CASTAGGNSNYGYTF | TGTGCCAGCACAGCGGGGGGAAATAGCAACTATGGCTACACCTTC
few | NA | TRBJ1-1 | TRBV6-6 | CASTPRQSNTEAFF | TGTGCCAGCACCCCACGACAGTCGAACACTGAAGCTTTCTTT
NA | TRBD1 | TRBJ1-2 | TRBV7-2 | CASSGGTGAWDYGYTF | TGTGCCAGCAGCGGCGGGACAGGGGCTTGGGACTATGGCTACACCTTC
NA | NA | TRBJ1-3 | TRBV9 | CASSVGRLADSGNTIYF | TGTGCCAGCAGCGTAGGTCGGTTAGCGGACTCTGGAAACACCATATATTTT
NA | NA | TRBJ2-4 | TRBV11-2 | CASSLTGIGAKNIQYF | TGTGCCAGCAGCTTAACGGGGATAGGGGCCAAAAACATTCAGTACTTC
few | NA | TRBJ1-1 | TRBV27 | CASREYSQRMNTEAFF | TGTGCCAGCAGGGAGTACTCACAGCGGATGAACACTGAAGCTTTCTTT
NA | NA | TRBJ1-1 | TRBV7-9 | CASSLAWRDPGLGNTEAFF | TGTGCCAGCAGCTTAGCGTGGCGGGACCCAGGCCTCGGTAACACTGAAGCTTTCTTT
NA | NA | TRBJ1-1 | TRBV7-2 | CASSSRRRGEAFF | TGTGCCAGCAGCTCCAGAAGACGGGGTGAAGCTTTCTTT
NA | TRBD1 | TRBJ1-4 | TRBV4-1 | CASSPRARGVEKLFF | TGCGCCAGCAGCCCACGCGCCAGGGGGGTTGAAAAACTGTTTTTT
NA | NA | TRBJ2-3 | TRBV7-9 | CACSRGSTDTQYF | TGTGCCTGCAGCCGAGGCAGCACAGATACGCAGTATTTT